This entry concerns a single T cell receptor beta chain. Profiled with immunoSEQ multiplex PCR; TCRdb holds only in-frame clones, not every one. The repertoire holds tens of thousands of clones, 89% seen once, with about a tenth in the top ten. The data originate from a study of T cells in localized non-small cell lung cancer. Germline V gives CDR1 MGHRA, CDR2 YSYEKL. The CDR3 has 17 amino acids. Trimming took off 0 bases at V and 2 bases at J, with 15 bases between the two ends. This receptor was identified in a woman aged 35 to 70 with stage I lung adenocarcinoma. The gene calls are TRBV4-1 and TRBJ2-3, with unresolved D. Specimen: peripheral blood, collected before any cancer treatment. The CDR3 nucleotides read TGCGCCAGCAGCCAAGATGTAACTGGACGCTACACAGATACGCAGTATTTT. This codes for CASSQDVTGRYTDTQYF.